The rows below give T cell receptor beta chains drawn from one sample of a study of shared clonotypes between healthy human individuals. Clones were sequenced by immunoSEQ multiplex PCR, and TCRdb holds only the in-frame ones, with some missing. The table lists around 88,000 clones, 60% to 75% of them singletons. Source material: memory CD8+ T cells sorted from blood. These receptors were taken from a man aged 25 to 40 in good health. The CDR3 runs from the conserved cysteine through the conserved F or W. A D gene is named only where the DNA matches it firmly. Only part of the rows carry a size: once, few, many, or a class if the clone is expanded.

V gene: TRBV27; clone size: NA; D gene: NA; J gene: TRBJ1-5; CDR3 DNA: TGTGCCAGCAGTGAGACGGGGGGCAATCAGCCCCAGCATTTT; CDR3 protein: CASSETGGNQPQHF
V gene: TRBV6-5; clone size: NA; D gene: NA; J gene: TRBJ2-2; CDR3 DNA: TGTGCCAGCAGTTACACCCTAGCCCTTAACACCGGGGAGCTGTTTTTT; CDR3 protein: CASSYTLALNTGELFF
V gene: TRBV9; clone size: NA; D gene: NA; J gene: TRBJ1-5; CDR3 DNA: TGTGCCAGCAGCGAAACCGGGACCGACCGCCAGCCCCAGCATTTT; CDR3 protein: CASSETGTDRQPQHF
V gene: TRBV14; clone size: few; D gene: NA; J gene: TRBJ1-3; CDR3 DNA: TGTGCCAGCAGCCATATACCTGGGTCTTCTGGAAACACCATATATTTT; CDR3 protein: CASSHIPGSSGNTIYF
V gene: TRBV18; clone size: few; D gene: TRBD2; J gene: TRBJ2-3; CDR3 DNA: TGTGCCAGCTCACTTGCGGGAGTGAGAGATACGCAGTATTTT; CDR3 protein: CASSLAGVRDTQYF
V gene: TRBV5-4; clone size: NA; D gene: NA; J gene: TRBJ2-3; CDR3 DNA: TGTGCCAGCAGCTTCCAGGTGAATCCTAGCACAGATACGCAGTATTTT; CDR3 protein: CASSFQVNPSTDTQYF
V gene: TRBV7-8; clone size: NA; D gene: NA; J gene: TRBJ2-1; CDR3 DNA: TGTGCCAGCAGCTTCCAGGGGGGAGGGTACAATGAGCAGTTCTTC; CDR3 protein: CASSFQGGGYNEQFF
V gene: TRBV7-9; clone size: few; D gene: TRBD2; J gene: TRBJ2-3; CDR3 DNA: TGTGCCAGCAGCCAGGGGTCTAGCGGGGCCACAGATACGCAGTATTTT; CDR3 protein: CASSQGSSGATDTQYF
V gene: TRBV29-1; clone size: NA; D gene: NA; J gene: TRBJ1-1; CDR3 DNA: TGCAGCGTGCGGCACGGGGGACAGAACACTGAAGCTTTCTTT; CDR3 protein: CSVRHGGQNTEAFF
V gene: TRBV5-4; clone size: once; D gene: TRBD2; J gene: TRBJ2-7; CDR3 DNA: TGTGCCAGCAGCCGGGGGGACGACTCCTACGAGCAGTACTTC; CDR3 protein: CASSRGDDSYEQYF
V gene: TRBV6-4; clone size: many; D gene: TRBD1; J gene: TRBJ2-2; CDR3 DNA: TGTGCCAGCAGTGCGGGACAGAGCAACACCGGGGAGCTGTTTTTT; CDR3 protein: CASSAGQSNTGELFF
V gene: TRBV10-1; clone size: NA; D gene: NA; J gene: TRBJ2-7; CDR3 DNA: TGCGCCAGCAGTGACGGGACAAGATTGGGCGAGCAGTACTTC; CDR3 protein: CASSDGTRLGEQYF
V gene: TRBV5-4; clone size: once; D gene: NA; J gene: TRBJ1-2; CDR3 DNA: TGTGCCAGCAGCTTGCTAGGGTTCTTTGGCTACACCTTC; CDR3 protein: CASSLLGFFGYTF
V gene: TRBV2; clone size: NA; D gene: NA; J gene: TRBJ2-3; CDR3 DNA: TGTGCCAGCAGTGGATACCGGGACGGAGCTGCCACAGATACGCAGTATTTT; CDR3 protein: CASSGYRDGAATDTQYF
V gene: TRBV10-3; clone size: NA; D gene: TRBD1; J gene: TRBJ2-7; CDR3 DNA: TGTGCCACCACGGGCAGACAGGGAACCTACGAGCAGTACTTC; CDR3 protein: CATTGRQGTYEQYF
V gene: TRBV14; clone size: NA; D gene: NA; J gene: TRBJ2-3; CDR3 DNA: TGTGCCAGCAGCCAACTAAGGAGCACAGATACGCAGTATTTT; CDR3 protein: CASSQLRSTDTQYF
V gene: TRBV9; clone size: once; D gene: NA; J gene: TRBJ2-5; CDR3 DNA: TGTGCCAGCAGCGTAGTCGGAGAGACCCAGTACTTC; CDR3 protein: CASSVVGETQYF
V gene: TRBV28; clone size: NA; D gene: TRBD2; J gene: TRBJ2-1; CDR3 DNA: TGTGCCAGCGGAGGGACTAGCGTTAGGGGTGAGCAGTTCTTC; CDR3 protein: CASGGTSVRGEQFF
V gene: TRBV6-5; clone size: NA; D gene: NA; J gene: TRBJ2-7; CDR3 DNA: TGTGCCAGCAGTCCCGGGTCGGTAGCCTACGAGCAGTACTTC; CDR3 protein: CASSPGSVAYEQYF
V gene: TRBV6-5; clone size: NA; D gene: NA; J gene: TRBJ2-2; CDR3 DNA: TGTGCCAGCAGTCCGAGGGTTTACACCGGGGAGCTGTTTTTT; CDR3 protein: CASSPRVYTGELFF
V gene: TRBV25-1; clone size: once; D gene: TRBD2; J gene: TRBJ2-7; CDR3 DNA: TGTGCCAGCAGTGCCCCGCGGGAGACCAATTCCTACGAGCAGTACTTC; CDR3 protein: CASSAPRETNSYEQYF
V gene: TRBV28; clone size: NA; D gene: TRBD1; J gene: TRBJ2-3; CDR3 DNA: TGTGCCAGCAGTTTAGGGACAGGGTATTGGACAGATACGCAGTATTTT; CDR3 protein: CASSLGTGYWTDTQYF
V gene: TRBV7-2; clone size: once; D gene: TRBD2; J gene: TRBJ2-3; CDR3 DNA: TGTGCCAGCAGCTGGCGGGAGTATATCGCAGATACGCAGTATTTT; CDR3 protein: CASSWREYIADTQYF
V gene: TRBV18; clone size: once; D gene: TRBD1; J gene: TRBJ2-5; CDR3 DNA: TGTGCCAGCTCAGGGACAGTTCAAGAGACCCAGTACTTC; CDR3 protein: CASSGTVQETQYF
V gene: TRBV7-2; clone size: NA; D gene: NA; J gene: TRBJ2-7; CDR3 DNA: TGTGCCAGCAGCCCTGGGTACGAGCAGTACTTC; CDR3 protein: CASSPGYEQYF
V gene: TRBV29-1; clone size: few; D gene: TRBD2; J gene: TRBJ2-3; CDR3 DNA: TGCAGCGTTGAGGCATATCGTGAGCGGGAAATCACAGATACGCAGTATTTT; CDR3 protein: CSVEAYREREITDTQYF
V gene: TRBV27; clone size: once; D gene: NA; J gene: TRBJ2-1; CDR3 DNA: TGTGCCAGCAGTTTTGAACCGGCAGGCGAGCAGTTCTTC; CDR3 protein: CASSFEPAGEQFF
V gene: TRBV6-5; clone size: NA; D gene: TRBD1; J gene: TRBJ1-1; CDR3 DNA: TGTGCCACGACCGGGACAGGGCGGAACACTGAAGCTTTCTTT; CDR3 protein: CATTGTGRNTEAFF
V gene: TRBV4-1; clone size: NA; D gene: NA; J gene: TRBJ2-7; CDR3 DNA: TGCGCCAGCAGCCAAGGCGGGATCCTGACCTACGAGCAGTACTTC; CDR3 protein: CASSQGGILTYEQYF
V gene: TRBV30; clone size: NA; D gene: NA; J gene: TRBJ1-1; CDR3 DNA: TGTGCCTGGGACCCGACAGGGAACACTGAAGCTTTCTTT; CDR3 protein: CAWDPTGNTEAFF
V gene: TRBV29-1; clone size: few; D gene: NA; J gene: TRBJ1-1; CDR3 DNA: TGCAGCACCCGGGTTAGGATGAACACTGAAGCTTTCTTT; CDR3 protein: CSTRVRMNTEAFF
V gene: TRBV6-1; clone size: few; D gene: TRBD2; J gene: TRBJ2-3; CDR3 DNA: TGTGCCAGCAGTGAACTAGCGGGAGGGCAAGATACGCAGTATTTT; CDR3 protein: CASSELAGGQDTQYF
V gene: TRBV7-9; clone size: few; D gene: NA; J gene: TRBJ1-2; CDR3 DNA: TGTGCCAGCACCCCAGGGGAAGGGGGCTATGGCTACACCTTC; CDR3 protein: CASTPGEGGYGYTF
V gene: TRBV28; clone size: NA; D gene: NA; J gene: TRBJ2-7; CDR3 DNA: TGTGCCAGCAGTCAGGGGATCTACGAGCAGTACTTC; CDR3 protein: CASSQGIYEQYF
V gene: TRBV28; clone size: NA; D gene: NA; J gene: TRBJ2-7; CDR3 DNA: TGTGCCAGCAGTTTTGGCAAGACTAGCTACGAGCAGTACTTC; CDR3 protein: CASSFGKTSYEQYF
V gene: TRBV19; clone size: NA; D gene: TRBD2; J gene: TRBJ2-3; CDR3 DNA: TGTGCCAGTAGCCTGCTGGGGACGAAGACTAGCGGGAACACAGATACGCAGTATTTT; CDR3 protein: CASSLLGTKTSGNTDTQYF
V gene: TRBV6-4; clone size: NA; D gene: TRBD2; J gene: TRBJ2-3; CDR3 DNA: TGTGCCAGCAGTTATGGACTAGCGGGCACAGATACGCAGTATTTT; CDR3 protein: CASSYGLAGTDTQYF
V gene: TRBV18; clone size: NA; D gene: NA; J gene: TRBJ1-2; CDR3 DNA: TGTGCCAGCTCACCGGTGGGGGATAACTATGGCTACACCTTC; CDR3 protein: CASSPVGDNYGYTF
V gene: TRBV5-6; clone size: NA; D gene: NA; J gene: TRBJ2-7; CDR3 DNA: TGTGCCAGCAGCTACGGCCACGAGCAGTACTTC; CDR3 protein: CASSYGHEQYF
V gene: TRBV7-6; clone size: NA; D gene: NA; J gene: TRBJ2-7; CDR3 DNA: TGTGCCAGCAGCCGCGGACCGTCCTACGAGCAGTACTTC; CDR3 protein: CASSRGPSYEQYF
V gene: TRBV18; clone size: few; D gene: NA; J gene: TRBJ1-1; CDR3 DNA: TGTGCCAGCTCACCAGTTGGGGACGCTGTTTCCGAAGCTTTCTTT; CDR3 protein: CASSPVGDAVSEAFF
V gene: TRBV5-6; clone size: few; D gene: NA; J gene: TRBJ1-2; CDR3 DNA: TGTGCCAGCAGCTTGGGGGGGATGTCTGGCTACACCTTC; CDR3 protein: CASSLGGMSGYTF
V gene: TRBV6-5; clone size: once; D gene: TRBD1; J gene: TRBJ2-7; CDR3 DNA: TGTGCCAGCACCCACAAACAGGGGGGCGAGCAGTACTTC; CDR3 protein: CASTHKQGGEQYF
V gene: TRBV27; clone size: NA; D gene: NA; J gene: TRBJ1-4; CDR3 DNA: TGTGCCAGCAGTCCCCTCCAGGGGTTGGAAGAAAAACTGTTTTTT; CDR3 protein: CASSPLQGLEEKLFF
V gene: TRBV7-9; clone size: many; D gene: TRBD2; J gene: TRBJ2-1; CDR3 DNA: TGTGCCAGCAGCTTAGTTAGTAGCGGGAGCATGAATGAGCAGTTCTTC; CDR3 protein: CASSLVSSGSMNEQFF
V gene: TRBV28; clone size: NA; D gene: NA; J gene: TRBJ2-7; CDR3 DNA: TGTGCCACCAGCTCCGCCACCACCTACGAGCAGTACTTC; CDR3 protein: CATSSATTYEQYF
V gene: TRBV18; clone size: NA; D gene: TRBD1; J gene: TRBJ1-2; CDR3 DNA: TGTGCCAGCTCACCCCGGACAGGGGGGGATGGCTACACCTTC; CDR3 protein: CASSPRTGGDGYTF
V gene: TRBV5-1; clone size: NA; D gene: TRBD2; J gene: TRBJ2-3; CDR3 DNA: TGCGCCAGCAGCTTGACCGGGACTAGCGGGTATAGCACAGATACGCAGTATTTT; CDR3 protein: CASSLTGTSGYSTDTQYF
V gene: TRBV1; clone size: NA; D gene: NA; J gene: TRBJ1-1; CDR3 DNA: TGCACCAGCAGAAAAATGGCGACGGCCGCTTTCTTT; CDR3 protein: CTSRKMATAAFF
V gene: TRBV5-4; clone size: NA; D gene: NA; J gene: TRBJ2-1; CDR3 DNA: TGTGCCAGCAGCCCTCCGGACATCTTGCTGGACAATGAGCAGTTCTTC; CDR3 protein: CASSPPDILLDNEQFF
V gene: TRBV19; clone size: NA; D gene: TRBD1; J gene: TRBJ2-7; CDR3 DNA: TGTGCCAGTAATCAAGGACAGGGGACCTACGAGCAGTACTTC; CDR3 protein: CASNQGQGTYEQYF
V gene: TRBV6-6; clone size: NA; D gene: NA; J gene: TRBJ2-1; CDR3 DNA: TGTGCCAGCTCCCCGGGAGATGAGCAGTTCTTC; CDR3 protein: CASSPGDEQFF
V gene: TRBV25-1; clone size: NA; D gene: TRBD2; J gene: TRBJ2-1; CDR3 DNA: TGTGCCAGTCAGGGGTTAGCGGGATTAAATGAGCAGTTCTTC; CDR3 protein: CASQGLAGLNEQFF
V gene: TRBV7-9; clone size: NA; D gene: NA; J gene: TRBJ2-2; CDR3 DNA: TGTGCCAGCAGCTTGGGGGGCACCGGGGAGCTGTTTTTT; CDR3 protein: CASSLGGTGELFF
V gene: TRBV7-9; clone size: NA; D gene: TRBD2; J gene: TRBJ2-2; CDR3 DNA: TGTGCCAGCCTAGCGGGAGGATCCGGGGAGCTGTTTTTT; CDR3 protein: CASLAGGSGELFF
V gene: TRBV7-2; clone size: NA; D gene: NA; J gene: TRBJ2-3; CDR3 DNA: TGTGCCAGCAGCTTAGGCCGGCGGGCTTACACAGATACGCAGTATTTT; CDR3 protein: CASSLGRRAYTDTQYF
V gene: TRBV25-1; clone size: few; D gene: TRBD2; J gene: TRBJ2-1; CDR3 DNA: TGTGCCAGCAGTGTTAAGCGGGAGGTTTTATCCTACAATGAGCAGTTCTTC; CDR3 protein: CASSVKREVLSYNEQFF
V gene: TRBV2; clone size: NA; D gene: NA; J gene: TRBJ1-2; CDR3 DNA: TGTGCCAGCAGTGTAGGCAGCGTCTATGGCTACACCTTC; CDR3 protein: CASSVGSVYGYTF
V gene: TRBV15; clone size: once; D gene: NA; J gene: TRBJ2-7; CDR3 DNA: TGTGCCACCAGCAGAGATGGACTGCCTGAGGGAGAGCAGTACTTC; CDR3 protein: CATSRDGLPEGEQYF